This T cell receptor beta chain was profiled in a study of T cell responses to AZD1222 COVID-19 vaccine. Overall study findings and caveats: Mapped onto spike, vaccine-associated CD4 TCRs spanned it and were dominant at 160-218 and 743-854. Females made up more of the donors, who were largely white British, and clonal diversity may have come out too low. Receipt of two AZD1222 doses was followed by a rise in Spike-specific TCR breadth and depth.

Some clones are missing from TCRdb's copy, which holds only in-frame ones; the method was immunoSEQ multiplex PCR. The sample holds tens of thousands of clones; about nine tenths are singletons and the top ten take 8% to 13%. A remark on this clone: Its target is unknown.

It was second doses at about 4 or about 12 weeks that were pooled. The input for sequencing was peripheral blood, taken 28 days after the second AZD1222 dose. This clonotype originated in an adult who received the AZD1222 COVID-19 vaccine.

The CDR3 region is CASTYRGAGNEQYF. The CDR3 bases are TGTGCCAGCACCTACCGGGGGGCAGGTAACGAGCAGTACTTC. The chain is built from TRBV6-6 and TRBJ2-7; weak D call: TRBD2 (7 bases). CDR3 size: 14 residues. The germline gives CDR1 MNHNY, CDR2 SVGAGI (reference sequence). V was cut by 7 bases and J by 5 bases, with 18 bases left in between.